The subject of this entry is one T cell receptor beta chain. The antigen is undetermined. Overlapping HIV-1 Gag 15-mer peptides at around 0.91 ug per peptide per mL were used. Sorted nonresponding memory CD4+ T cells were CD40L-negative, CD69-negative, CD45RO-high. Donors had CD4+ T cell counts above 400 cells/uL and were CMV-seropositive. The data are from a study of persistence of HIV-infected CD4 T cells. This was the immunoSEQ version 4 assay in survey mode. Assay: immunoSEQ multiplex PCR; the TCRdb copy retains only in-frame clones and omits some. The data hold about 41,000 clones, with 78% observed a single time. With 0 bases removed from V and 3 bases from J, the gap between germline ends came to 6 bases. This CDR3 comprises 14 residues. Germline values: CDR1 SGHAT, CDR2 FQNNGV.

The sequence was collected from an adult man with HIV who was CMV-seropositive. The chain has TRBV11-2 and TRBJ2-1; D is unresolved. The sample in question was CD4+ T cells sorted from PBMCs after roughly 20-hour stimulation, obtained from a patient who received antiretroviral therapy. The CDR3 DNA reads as TGTGCCAGCAGCTTAGATGTAGTCTACAATGAGCAGTTCTTC. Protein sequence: CASSLDVVYNEQFF.